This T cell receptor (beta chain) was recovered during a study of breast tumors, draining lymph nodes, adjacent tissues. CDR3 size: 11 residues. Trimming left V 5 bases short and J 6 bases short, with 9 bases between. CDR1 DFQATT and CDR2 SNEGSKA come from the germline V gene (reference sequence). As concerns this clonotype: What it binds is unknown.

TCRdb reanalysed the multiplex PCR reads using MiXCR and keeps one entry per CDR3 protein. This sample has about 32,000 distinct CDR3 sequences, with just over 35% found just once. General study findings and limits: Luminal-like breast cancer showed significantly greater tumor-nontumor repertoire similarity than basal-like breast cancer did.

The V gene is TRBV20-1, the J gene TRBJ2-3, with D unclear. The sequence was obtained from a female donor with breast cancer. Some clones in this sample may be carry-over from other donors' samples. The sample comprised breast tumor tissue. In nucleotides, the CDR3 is TGCAGTGCTCCCCGCGCGGATACGCAGTATTTT. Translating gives CSAPRADTQYF.